This T cell receptor (beta chain) was obtained from a study of Ad26.COV2.S vaccination and SARS-CoV-2 variants. Only one count was recorded for this clone. From germline, CDR1 is MNHEY and CDR2 SVGEGT. This CDR3 spans 12 amino acids. The V end lost 4 bases, the J end lost 4 bases, and 7 bases lay between the germline ends. Produced via immunoSEQ multiplex PCR; TCRdb's table is partial and in-frame only. This sample has about 420,000 clones, with approximately 87% found just once. Treatment in this sample: some 19 received Ad26.COV2.S at low or high dose, single or two shots; several received placebo; per-sample allocation not given. Collection of samples fell on day 63 after the first vaccine or placebo injection.

The TCR was taken from a person between 18 and 65 years old who received the Ad26.COV2.S COVID-19 vaccine or a placebo. The material sequenced was peripheral blood, taken in a trial of Ad26.COV2.S vaccine versus placebo. The V call is TRBV6-2 or TRBV6-3, the J call TRBJ1-2; no clear D gene. The CDR3 DNA follows: TGTGCCAGCAGTTGGGCCGGCTATGGCTACACCTTC. Translation: CASSWAGYGYTF.